This T cell receptor beta chain was sequenced during a study of T cell responses to AZD1222 COVID-19 vaccine. The CDR3 is 18 residues long. Trimming at V came to 10 bases and at J to 4 bases, leaving 18 bases not matched to a gene. The germline V gene encodes CDR1 SGHTA and CDR2 FQGNSA. Concerning this clone itself: Its antigen is unknown.

Data came from immunoSEQ multiplex PCR; TCRdb stores just in-frame clones and leaves some out. The sample records more than 150,000 clones, roughly 92% being singletons. Whole-study findings and limits: The study identified only six AZD1222 recipients as seropositive at baseline.

This clonotype was sampled from an adult in good health. The chain couples TRBV7-2 to TRBJ2-3, with TRBD2 matching 12 bases. The input for sequencing was peripheral blood, taken on day 0 of AZD1222 vaccination. CDR3 nucleotides: TGTGCCACCCTGGAAACTCGGGCTAGCGGGAGGGGAGCAGATACGCAGTATTTT. This encodes CATLETRASGRGADTQYF.